This T cell receptor (beta chain) originates from a study of T cell repertoires in cytomegalovirus infection. Of note for this clonotype: Its matching antigen is unknown.

The germline V gene encodes CDR1 SGHRS and CDR2 YFSETQ. The CDR3 loop spans 16 amino acids. With V trimmed by 3 bases and J by 7 bases, 10 bases remained unmatched. A single record per CDR3 protein comes from TCRdb applying MiXCR to the reads. This sample has more than 110,000 distinct CDR3 sequences, with 30% to 40% found just once. This clonotype was sampled from a human donor in good health (CMV status not recorded). Some clones in this sample may be carry-over from other donors' samples. The rearrangement joins TRBV5-1 to TRBJ2-1, with 10 positions matching TRBD1. The input for sequencing was CD8+ T cells from cultured PBMCs, taken from culture after CMV antigen stimulation. CDR3 sequence reads: CASSSPRTGGTNEQFF. In DNA, the CDR3 is TGCGCCAGCAGCTCGCCGAGGACAGGGGGAACTAATGAGCAGTTCTTC.